The clone carrying this T cell receptor (beta chain) was observed at least ten times. This record belongs to a study of CD8 T cells in ankylosing spondylitis. TCRdb ran MiXCR on the 5' RACE reads and lists one entry per CDR3 protein. The data show hundreds of thousands of distinct CDR3 sequences, about 10% seen once. Trimming cost V 5 bases and J 0 bases, with 8 bases left between them. Per the germline V gene, CDR1 is LGHNT and CDR2 is FRNRAP. The CDR3 has 13 residues. This clonotype originated in a male donor with ankylosing spondylitis or in good health (not recorded which). Sequences were obtained from blood, either unsorted or a sorted T cell fraction (not recorded which). The V and J genes are TRBV12-5 and TRBJ2-7, with D tentatively TRBD1 (6 bases). The CDR3 DNA reads TGTGCTAGTGGTGTGGACAGCTCCTACGAGCAGTACTTC. The encoded protein is CASGVDSSYEQYF.